This TCR beta chain was retrieved from a study of T cell responses to AZD1222 COVID-19 vaccine. TCRdb's table, derived via immunoSEQ multiplex PCR, lists solely in-frame clones and lacks some. The profile covers about 120,000 clones, with 91% appearing a single time and less than 6.5% taken by the ten largest. CDR3 length equals 15 residues. The V and J ends lost 3 bases and 5 bases, in that order; junction bases with no gene match: 6. Germline V CDR1 and CDR2: LNHDA, SQIVND (reference sequence). Study results and limitations: Donors were largely white British and mainly female; clonal diversity was possibly underestimated.

As concerns this clone: Antigen specificity is unknown.

The sequencing here drew on peripheral blood, taken on day 0 of AZD1222 vaccination. The clonotype comes from an adult in good health. The gene calls are TRBV19 and TRBJ1-5; 8 bases line up with TRBD1. The CDR3 spells CASSIVSGGDQPQHF. DNA of the CDR3: TGTGCCAGTAGTATTGTGTCAGGGGGCGATCAGCCCCAGCATTTT.